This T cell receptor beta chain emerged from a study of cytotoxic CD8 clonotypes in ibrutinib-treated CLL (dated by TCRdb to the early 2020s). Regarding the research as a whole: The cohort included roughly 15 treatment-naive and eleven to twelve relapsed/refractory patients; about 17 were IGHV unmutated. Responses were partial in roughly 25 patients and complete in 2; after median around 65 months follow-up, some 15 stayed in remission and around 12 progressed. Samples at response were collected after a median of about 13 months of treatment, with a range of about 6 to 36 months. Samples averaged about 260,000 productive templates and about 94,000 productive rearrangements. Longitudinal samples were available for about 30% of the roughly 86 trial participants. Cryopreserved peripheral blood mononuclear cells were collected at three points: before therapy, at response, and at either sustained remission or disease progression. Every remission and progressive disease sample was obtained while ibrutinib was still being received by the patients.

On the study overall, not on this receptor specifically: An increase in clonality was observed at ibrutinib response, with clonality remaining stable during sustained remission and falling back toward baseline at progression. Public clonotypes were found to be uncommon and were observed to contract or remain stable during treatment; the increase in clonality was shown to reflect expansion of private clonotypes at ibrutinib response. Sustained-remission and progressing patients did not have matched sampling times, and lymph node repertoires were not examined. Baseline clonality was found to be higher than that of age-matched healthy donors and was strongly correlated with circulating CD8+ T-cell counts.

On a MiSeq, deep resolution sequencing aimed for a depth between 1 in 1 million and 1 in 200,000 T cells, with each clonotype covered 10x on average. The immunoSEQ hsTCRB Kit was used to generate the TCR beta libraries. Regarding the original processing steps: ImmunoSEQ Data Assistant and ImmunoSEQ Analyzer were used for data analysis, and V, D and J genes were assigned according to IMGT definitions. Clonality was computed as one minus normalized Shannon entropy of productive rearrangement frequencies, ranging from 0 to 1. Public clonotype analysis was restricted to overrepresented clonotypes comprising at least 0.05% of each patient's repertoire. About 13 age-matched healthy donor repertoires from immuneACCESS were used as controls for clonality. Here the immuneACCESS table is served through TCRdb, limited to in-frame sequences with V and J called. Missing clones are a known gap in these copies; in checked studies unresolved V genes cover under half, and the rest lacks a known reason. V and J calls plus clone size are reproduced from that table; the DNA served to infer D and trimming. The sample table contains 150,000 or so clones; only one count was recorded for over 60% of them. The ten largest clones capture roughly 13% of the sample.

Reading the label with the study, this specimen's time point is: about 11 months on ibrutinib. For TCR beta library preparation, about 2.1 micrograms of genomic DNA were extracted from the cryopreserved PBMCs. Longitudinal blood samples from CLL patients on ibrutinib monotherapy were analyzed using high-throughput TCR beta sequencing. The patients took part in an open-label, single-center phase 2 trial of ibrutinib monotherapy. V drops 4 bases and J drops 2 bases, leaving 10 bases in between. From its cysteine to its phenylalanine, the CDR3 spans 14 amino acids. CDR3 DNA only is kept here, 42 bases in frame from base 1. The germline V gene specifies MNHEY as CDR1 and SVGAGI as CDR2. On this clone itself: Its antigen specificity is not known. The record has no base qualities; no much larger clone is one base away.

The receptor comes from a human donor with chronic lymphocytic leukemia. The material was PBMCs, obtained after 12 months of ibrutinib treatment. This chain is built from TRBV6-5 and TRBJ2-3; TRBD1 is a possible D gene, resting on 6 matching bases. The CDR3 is CASSSSGHTDTQYF. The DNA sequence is TGTGCCAGCAGTTCCTCGGGACACACAGATACGCAGTATTTT.